What follows are 4 T cell receptor beta chains derived from one specimen sequenced in a study of blood T cell repertoires in COVID-19 (TCRdb year 2020). The method behind the library was the immunoSEQ multiplex PCR assay. TCRdb stores this immuneACCESS table with in-frame sequences only. Part of the clones is absent; in the studies checked, under half of the shortfall reflects unresolved V genes, and no reason is known for the rest. Recorded for this sample are around 400,000 clones; 90% to 95% of them occurred a single time. Together, the top ten hold about 0.78% of the sample. Sequencing was performed on PBMCs or T cells enriched from blood (not recorded which). The origin of the receptors is a woman aged 35 to 49 who had been exposed to COVID-19.

This clone has just a few counts. This rearrangement joins TRBV24-1 to TRBJ1-1; D is uncertain. V lost 4 bases and J 2 bases, leaving 7 bases between the germline ends. Germline CDR1 reads KGHDR; CDR2 reads SFDVKD. The CDR3 has 13 amino acids. The CDR3 loop reads CATSEAVNTEAFF. In nucleotides, the CDR3 is TGTGCCACCAGTGAAGCGGTTAACACTGAAGCTTTCTTT.

V usage is TRBV3-1 (or the pseudogene TRBV3-2) and J usage is TRBJ2-7, with 9 bases aligning to TRBD1. Germline-derived CDR1 and CDR2 are LGHDT and YNNKEL (reference sequence). V lost 1 base and J lost 4; bases outside the gene matches: 11. CDR3 length equals 17 residues. CDR3 DNA sequence: TGTGCCAGCAGCCAAGTTACCGGGACAGGGCGGAGGTACGAGCAGTACTTC. Protein sequence: CASSQVTGTGRRYEQYF.

Only one count was recorded for this clone. The chain employs TRBV6-1 and TRBJ1-2; 7 bases line up with TRBD1. The CDR3 extends over 18 amino acids. The ends lost 2 bases at V and 0 bases at J; junction bases unmatched: 12. Germline lookup yields CDR1 MNHNS and CDR2 SASEGT. CDR3 region: CASSESRQGRGANYGYTF. The CDR3 nucleotides are TGTGCCAGCAGTGAAAGCAGACAGGGTCGGGGAGCTAACTATGGCTACACCTTC.

The V gene is TRBV18, the J gene TRBJ1-5, with D possibly being TRBD1 (5 bases). V lost 6 bases and J lost 4, with 13 bases in between. The CDR3 runs 14 residues. Germline loops: CDR1 KGHSH, CDR2 LQKENI. CDR3 nucleotides: TGTGCCAGCTCGCGGGGGGACGGGAATCAGCCCCAGCATTTT. This codes for CASSRGDGNQPQHF. The full variable domain, in which reference TRBV18 and TRBJ1-5 provide the parts outside the CDR3, is NAGVMQNPRHLVRRRGQEARLRCSPMKGHSHVYWYRQLPEEGLKFMVYLQKENIIDESGMPKERFSAEFPKEGPSILRIQQVVRGDSAAYFCASSRGDGNQPQHFGDGTRLSIL.